The sample holds many counts of the clone carrying this T cell receptor beta chain. The data derive from a study of early T cells in non-severe SARS-CoV-2 infection. TCRdb re-called the 5' RACE reads with MiXCR, one entry per CDR3 protein. This sample has tens of thousands of distinct CDR3 sequences, with more than 10% found just once. The receptor was derived from an adult who was a healthcare worker with PCR-confirmed SARS-CoV-2 infection or an uninfected control (not recorded which). The sample taken for sequencing was whole blood.

The CDR3 sequence is CASSLGRTDTQYF. The CDR3 DNA reads TGTGCCAGCAGCTTGGGTCGCACAGATACGCAGTATTTT. The chain joins TRBV7-6 to TRBJ2-3; the D is unclear. V was pared by 3 bases and J by 1 base, with 5 bases between. Looked up from germline, CDR1 is SGHVS and CDR2 is FNYEAQ. The CDR3 is made up of 13 amino acids. Combining the CDR3 with reference TRBV7-6 and TRBJ2-3 gives the whole variable domain GAGVSQSPRYKVTKRGQDVALRCDPISGHVSLYWYRQALGQGPEFLTYFNYEAQQDKSGLPNDRFSAERPEGSISTLTIQRTEQRDSAMYRCASSLGRTDTQYFGPGTRLTVL.